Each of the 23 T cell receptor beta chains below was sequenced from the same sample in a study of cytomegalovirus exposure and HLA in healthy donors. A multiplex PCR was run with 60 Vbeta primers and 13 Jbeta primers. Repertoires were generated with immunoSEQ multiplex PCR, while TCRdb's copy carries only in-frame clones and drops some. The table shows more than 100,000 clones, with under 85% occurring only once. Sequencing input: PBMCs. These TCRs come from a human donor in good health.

The CDR3 loop is CASTPMGQNNSPLHF. The CDR3, as DNA: TGTGCCAGCACCCCCATGGGGCAGAATAATTCACCCCTCCACTTT. The chain joins TRBV6-4 to TRBJ1-6, with D possibly being TRBD1 (5 bases). CDR1 MRHNA and CDR2 SNTAGT come from the germline V gene. This CDR3 spans 15 amino acids. Trimming left V 7 bases short and J 5 bases short, with 15 bases between.

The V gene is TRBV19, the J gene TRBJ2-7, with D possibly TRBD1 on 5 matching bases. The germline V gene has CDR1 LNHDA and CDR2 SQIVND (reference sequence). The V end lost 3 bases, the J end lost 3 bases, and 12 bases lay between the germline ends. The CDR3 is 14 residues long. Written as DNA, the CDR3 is TGTGCCAGTAGTATGACAGCAGACTTCTACGAGCAGTACTTC. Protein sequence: CASSMTADFYEQYF. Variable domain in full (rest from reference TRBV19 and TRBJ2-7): DGGITQSPKYLFRKEGQNVTLSCEQNLNHDAMYWYRQDPGQGLRLIYYSQIVNDFQKGDIAEGYSVSREKKESFPLTVTSAQKNPTAFYLCASSMTADFYEQYFGPGTRLTVT.

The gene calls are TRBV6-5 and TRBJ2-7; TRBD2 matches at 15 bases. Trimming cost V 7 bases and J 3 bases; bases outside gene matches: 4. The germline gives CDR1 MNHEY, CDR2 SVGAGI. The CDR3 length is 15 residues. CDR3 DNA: TGTGCCAGCACCGGACTAGCGGGGGGGGTCTACGAGCAGTACTTC. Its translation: CASTGLAGGVYEQYF.

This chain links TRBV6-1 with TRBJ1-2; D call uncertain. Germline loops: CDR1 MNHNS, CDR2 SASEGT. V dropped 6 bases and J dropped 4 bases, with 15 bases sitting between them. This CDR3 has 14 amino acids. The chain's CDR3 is CASSPYEGGYGYTF. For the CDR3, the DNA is TGTGCCAGCAGCCCCTACGAGGGTGGCTATGGCTACACCTTC.

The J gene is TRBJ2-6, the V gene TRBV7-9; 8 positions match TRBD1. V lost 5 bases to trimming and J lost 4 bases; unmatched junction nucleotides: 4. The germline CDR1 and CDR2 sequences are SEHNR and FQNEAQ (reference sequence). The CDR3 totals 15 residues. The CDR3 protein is CASSQGAGGANVLTF. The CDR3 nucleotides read TGTGCCAGCAGCCAGGGGGCGGGAGGGGCCAACGTCCTGACTTTC.

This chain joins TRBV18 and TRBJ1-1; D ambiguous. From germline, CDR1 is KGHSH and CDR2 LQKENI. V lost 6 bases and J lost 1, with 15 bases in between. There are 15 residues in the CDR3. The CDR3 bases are TGTGCCAGCTCGCCTAGCGATACCGGGAACACTGAAGCTTTCTTT. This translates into CASSPSDTGNTEAFF. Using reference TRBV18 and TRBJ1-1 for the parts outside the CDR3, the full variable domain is NAGVMQNPRHLVRRRGQEARLRCSPMKGHSHVYWYRQLPEEGLKFMVYLQKENIIDESGMPKERFSAEFPKEGPSILRIQQVVRGDSAAYFCASSPSDTGNTEAFFGQGTRLTVV.

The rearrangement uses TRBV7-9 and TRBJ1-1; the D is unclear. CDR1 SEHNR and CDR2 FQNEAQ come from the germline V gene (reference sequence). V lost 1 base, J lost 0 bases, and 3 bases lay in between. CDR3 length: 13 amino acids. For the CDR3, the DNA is TGTGCCAGCAGCTTAGATATGAACACTGAAGCTTTCTTT. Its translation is CASSLDMNTEAFF.

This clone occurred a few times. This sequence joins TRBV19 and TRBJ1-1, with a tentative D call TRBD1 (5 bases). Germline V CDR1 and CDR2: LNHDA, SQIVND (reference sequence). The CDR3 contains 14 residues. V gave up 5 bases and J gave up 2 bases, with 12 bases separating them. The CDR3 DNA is TGTGCCAGTAGTGGAAGGACACAAAACACTGAAGCTTTCTTT. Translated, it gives CASSGRTQNTEAFF.

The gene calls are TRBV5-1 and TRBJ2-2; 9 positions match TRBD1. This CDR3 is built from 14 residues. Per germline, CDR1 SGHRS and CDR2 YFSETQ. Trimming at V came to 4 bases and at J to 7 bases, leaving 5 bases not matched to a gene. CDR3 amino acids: CASSRDREGGELFF. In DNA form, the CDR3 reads TGCGCCAGCAGCCGGGACAGGGAGGGCGGGGAGCTGTTTTTT.

The CDR3 reads CASSNAGLSSYNEQFF. CDR3 DNA sequence: TGCGCCAGCAGTAACGCGGGGCTGAGCTCCTACAATGAGCAGTTCTTC. The chain recombines TRBV5-1 with TRBJ2-1, with D possibly matching TRBD2 (6 bases). Trimming removed 5 bases at V and 0 bases at J, with 15 bases between. The CDR3 sequence is 16 residues long. CDR1 and CDR2 from the germline V gene are SGHRS and YFSETQ. Based on the CDR3 plus reference TRBV5-1 and TRBJ2-1, the full variable domain is KAGVTQTPRYLIKTRGQQVTLSCSPISGHRSVSWYQQTPGQGLQFLFEYFSETQRNKGNFPGRFSGRQFSNSRSEMNVSTLELGDSALYLCASSNAGLSSYNEQFFGPGTRLTVL.

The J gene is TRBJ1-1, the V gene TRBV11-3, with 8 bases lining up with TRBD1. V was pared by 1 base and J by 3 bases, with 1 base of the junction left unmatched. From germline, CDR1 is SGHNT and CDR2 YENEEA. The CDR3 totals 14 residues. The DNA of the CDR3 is TGTGCCAGCAGCTTAGCAGGGGGCGACACTGAAGCTTTCTTT. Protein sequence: CASSLAGGDTEAFF.

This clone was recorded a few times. CDR3 residues: CASSLSWGTGGYTF. The CDR3 DNA is TGTGCCAGCAGTTTATCGTGGGGGACTGGGGGCTACACCTTC. The V call is TRBV27, the J call TRBJ1-2; D perhaps matches TRBD1 (5 bases). The CDR3 totals 14 residues. Germline assignment: CDR1 MNHEY and CDR2 SMNVEV (reference sequence). Trimming shortened V by 0 bases and J by 8 bases, and 13 bases separated the two germline ends.

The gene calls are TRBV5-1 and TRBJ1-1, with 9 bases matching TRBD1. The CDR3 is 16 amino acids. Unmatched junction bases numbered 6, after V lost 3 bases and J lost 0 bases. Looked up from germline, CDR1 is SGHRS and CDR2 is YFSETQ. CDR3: CASSSGQGKMNTEAFF. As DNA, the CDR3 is TGCGCCAGCAGCTCGGGACAGGGTAAGATGAACACTGAAGCTTTCTTT.

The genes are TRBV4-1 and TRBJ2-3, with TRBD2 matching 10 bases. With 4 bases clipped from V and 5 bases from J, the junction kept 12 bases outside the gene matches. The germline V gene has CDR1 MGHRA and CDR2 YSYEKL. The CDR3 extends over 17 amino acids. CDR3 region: CASSPFVLAGDRDTQYF. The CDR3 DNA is TGCGCCAGCAGCCCTTTCGTTCTAGCGGGAGATAGAGATACGCAGTATTTT.

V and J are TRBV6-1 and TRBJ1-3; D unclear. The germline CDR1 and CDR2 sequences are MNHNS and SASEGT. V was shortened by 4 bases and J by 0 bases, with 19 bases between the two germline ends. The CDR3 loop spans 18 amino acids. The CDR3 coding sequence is TGTGCCAGCAGTGGGGTCCGATCAGGAGGACGCTCTGGAAACACCATATATTTT. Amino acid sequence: CASSGVRSGGRSGNTIYF.

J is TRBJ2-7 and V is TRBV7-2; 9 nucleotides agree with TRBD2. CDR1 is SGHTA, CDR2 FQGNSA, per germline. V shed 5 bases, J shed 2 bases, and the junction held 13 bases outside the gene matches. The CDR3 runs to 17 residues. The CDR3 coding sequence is TGTGCCAGCAGCCTCACCTTTAGCGGGAGATCGACCTACGAGCAGTACTTC. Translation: CASSLTFSGRSTYEQYF.

CDR3 amino acids: CASSLAAGQDSYGYTF. CDR3 nucleotide sequence: TGTGCCAGCAGCTTAGCTGCTGGACAGGACAGCTATGGCTACACCTTC. The chain combines TRBV7-2 with TRBJ1-2; 7 bases line up with TRBD1. Germline values: CDR1 SGHTA, CDR2 FQGNSA. The junction had 8 bases not matched to a gene; V was cut back by 0 bases and J by 4 bases. The CDR3 extends over 16 amino acids.

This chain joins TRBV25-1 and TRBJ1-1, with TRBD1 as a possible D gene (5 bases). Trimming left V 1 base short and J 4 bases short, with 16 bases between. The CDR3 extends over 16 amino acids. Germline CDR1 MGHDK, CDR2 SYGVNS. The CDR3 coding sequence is TGTGCCAGCAGTGAATCTACCCAGGGAAGGGGCACTGAAGCTTTCTTT. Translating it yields CASSESTQGRGTEAFF.

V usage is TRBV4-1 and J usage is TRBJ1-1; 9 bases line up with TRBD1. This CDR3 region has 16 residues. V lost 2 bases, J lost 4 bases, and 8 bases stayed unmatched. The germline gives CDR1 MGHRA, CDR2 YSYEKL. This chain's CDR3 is CASSQILGQGSTEAFF. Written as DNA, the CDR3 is TGCGCCAGCAGCCAAATTTTGGGACAGGGTTCCACTGAAGCTTTCTTT.

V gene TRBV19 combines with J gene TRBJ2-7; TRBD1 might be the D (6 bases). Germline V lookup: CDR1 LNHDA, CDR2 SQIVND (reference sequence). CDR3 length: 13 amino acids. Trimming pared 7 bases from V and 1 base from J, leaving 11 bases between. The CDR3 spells CASNPGQSYEQYF. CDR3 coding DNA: TGTGCCAGTAATCCCGGACAGTCCTACGAGCAGTACTTC.

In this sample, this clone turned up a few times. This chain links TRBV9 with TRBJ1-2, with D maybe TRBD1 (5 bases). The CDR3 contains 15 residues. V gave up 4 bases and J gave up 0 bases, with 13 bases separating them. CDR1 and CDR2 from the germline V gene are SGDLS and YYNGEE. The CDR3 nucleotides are TGTGCCAGCAGCCCTGGGGCACCGGCTAACTATGGCTACACCTTC. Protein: CASSPGAPANYGYTF.

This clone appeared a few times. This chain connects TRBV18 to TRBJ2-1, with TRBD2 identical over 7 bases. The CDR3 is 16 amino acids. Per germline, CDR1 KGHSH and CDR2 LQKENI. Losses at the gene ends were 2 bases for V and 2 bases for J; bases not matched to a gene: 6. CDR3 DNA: TGTGCCAGCTCACCATCCGCCGGACTAGCCTACAATGAGCAGTTCTTC. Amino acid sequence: CASSPSAGLAYNEQFF.

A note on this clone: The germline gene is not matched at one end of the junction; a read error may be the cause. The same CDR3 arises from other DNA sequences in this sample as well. The DNA for the CDR3 is TGCGCTAGCAGCTTGGTTTTGGTTGAGGAGCAGTACTTC. It encodes CASSLVLVEEQYF. This chain links TRBV5-1 with TRBJ2-7; D remains ambiguous. The germline CDR1 and CDR2 sequences are SGHRS and YFSETQ. CDR3 size: 13 residues.